Reported below is one TCR beta chain. This receptor's antigen is unknown. No much larger clonotype is one base removed from it; base qualities were not supplied. This record belongs to a study of blood T cell repertoires in COVID-19 (dated by TCRdb to 2018 to 2021). Broadly, across the study: The collaborator samples originated in the United States, Italy and Spain and spanned the acute and convalescent phases of COVID-19. A de-identified subject ID, COVID-19 status, age in years and sex were almost always included in the sample metadata. The dataset comprised deeply sampled blood TCRbeta repertoires from subjects exposed to, actively infected with, or recovered from COVID-19. HLA class I and class II types, where available, came from metadata supplied by the sample provider rather than from assay-based typing. The material from the prospective study consisted of cDNA or gDNA derived from T cells, B-cell-depleted T cells, or PBMCs. The samples were drawn from the first 160 participants of the ongoing ImmuneRACE study and from over 950 subjects provided by 6 global collaborators. The repertoires were released in a freely available public database meant as a resource for research on the immune response to SARS-CoV-2. The full study reports these points: The quantity of clinical and demographic metadata differed by source and by participant and was supplied without curation.

Whole blood was collected in K2EDTA tubes by collaborating institutions according to the institutions' own protocols. For TCRbeta analysis, collaborators shipped samples in one of three forms: frozen whole blood, isolated PBMCs, or DNA extracted from either of those sample types. V sheds 3 bases and J sheds 0 bases, leaving 21 bases between their ends. The CDR3 runs 18 amino acids, cysteine and phenylalanine included. This entry keeps only the CDR3 DNA: 54 bases, framed from base 1. The germline V gene provides CDR1 KGHSH and CDR2 LQKENI. TCRbeta CDR3 regions were amplified from genomic DNA using the immunoSEQ Assay, a bias-controlled multiplex PCR. The paper's data handling went like this. Within the assay, amplification of reference gene primers was used to estimate how many nucleated cells each sample contained. To quantify the absolute abundance of each unique TCRbeta CDR3 rearrangement, sequence reads were collapsed and filtered. For each sample, productive Simpson clonality was calculated as the square root of Simpson's diversity index over productive rearrangements. Entries here come from immuneACCESS through TCRdb and include only in-frame sequences with V and J called. Some clones fail to appear in such tables; in the studies checked, an unresolved V gene covers under half of the shortfall, and the cause of the remainder is unknown. V and J calls and clone size are copied from that table; D and trimming were computed from the DNA. The sample yields approximately 140,000 clones; 70% to 90% were counted once. The leading ten clones occupy roughly 8% of the sample.

The sequence was collected from a woman aged 60-75 years with acute or convalescent COVID-19. Sequencing used peripheral blood. The sequence is built from TRBV18 and TRBJ2-7, and possibly TRBD1, on 6 matching bases. This receptor carries the CDR3 CASSPGEQGLISSYEQYF. The bases are TGTGCCAGCTCACCCGGGGAACAGGGCCTTATTAGCTCCTACGAGCAGTACTTC.